This TCR beta chain is from a study of beta chain features in type 1 diabetes. Investigators reverse transcribed all isolated RNA, so they sequenced expressed TCRB transcripts. An average of around 3.9 million reads was obtained for naive, central memory and regulatory T cell samples. Libraries were prepared by immunoSEQ multiplex PCR; TCRdb keeps only in-frame clonotypes and omits some of them. The sample shows about 330,000 clones, 11% of them seen only once. This clone was observed a few times. The antigen is not known. General observations from the study: It was possible that PCR favored shorter templates, equally so in patients and controls. Patients with type 1 diabetes carried fewer insertions and had more deletions at their VDJ junctions.

The TCR sequence derives from a young woman in good health. The sample was naive CD4+ T cells from blood.

The CDR3 nucleotides are TGTGCCTGGTACAGGGGGCGGAACACTGAAGCTTTCTTT. It translates to CAWYRGRNTEAFF. V and J are TRBV30 and TRBJ1-1; 9 nucleotides match TRBD1. Germline-derived CDR1 and CDR2 are GTSNPN and SVGIG (reference sequence). CDR3 length: 13 residues. Trimming removed 5 bases from V and 1 base from J; junction bases left unmatched: 2.